A single sample gave rise to the 32 T cell receptor beta chains below, sequenced in a study of T cell responses to AZD1222 COVID-19 vaccine. Assay: immunoSEQ multiplex PCR; the TCRdb copy retains only in-frame clones and omits some. The sample records roughly 100,000 clones, roughly 83% being singletons. This specimen consisted of peripheral blood, obtained 28 days after the second AZD1222 dose. The receptor source for this set is an adult who received the AZD1222 COVID-19 vaccine.

The rearrangement uses TRBV6-5 and TRBJ1-1; D is undetermined. V lost 6 bases to trimming and J lost 7 bases, with 12 bases between them. Germline assignment: CDR1 MNHEY and CDR2 SVGAGI. This CDR3 comprises 12 residues. The CDR3 loop is CASSPTGSEAFF. In DNA, the CDR3 is TGTGCCAGCAGCCCAACCGGGAGTGAAGCTTTCTTT.

The chain combines TRBV5-4 with TRBJ2-2, with D uncertain. The germline V gene encodes CDR1 SGHNT and CDR2 YYREEE (reference sequence). This CDR3 comprises 13 residues. Trimming removed 0 bases at V and 8 bases at J, with 8 bases between. CDR3 nucleotide sequence: TGTGCCAGCAGCTTGGACCGGATGGGGGAGCTGTTTTTT. Translating gives CASSLDRMGELFF. Full variable domain (missing parts from reference TRBV5-4 and TRBJ2-2): ETGVTQSPTHLIKTRGQQVTLRCSSQSGHNTVSWYQQALGQGPQFIFQYYREEENGRGNFPPRFSGLQFPNYSSELNVNALELDDSALYLCASSLDRMGELFFGEGSRLTVL.

CDR3 residues: CASTIEGSTNTEAFF. In DNA form, the CDR3 reads TGCGCCAGCACCATTGAGGGGTCTACGAACACTGAAGCTTTCTTT. The chain carries TRBV5-1 and TRBJ1-1; TRBD1 is a possible D gene (5 bases). In germline, CDR1 is SGHRS, CDR2 YFSETQ. Trimming stripped 6 bases from V and 1 base from J, with 16 bases between. This CDR3 is built from 15 residues.

The rearrangement joins TRBV18 to TRBJ2-3, with 7 bases that match TRBD2. This CDR3 is built from 14 residues. The J segment lost 4 bases and the V segment lost 2 bases, leaving 3 bases of the junction unmatched. CDR1 KGHSH and CDR2 LQKENI come from the germline V gene. The CDR3 region is CASSPVGLPDTQYF. CDR3 coding DNA: TGTGCCAGCTCACCAGTGGGACTACCAGATACGCAGTATTTT.

The gene calls are TRBV7-2 and TRBJ1-2, with D unresolved. This CDR3 spans 13 amino acids. From germline, CDR1 is SGHTA and CDR2 FQGNSA. The V and J ends lost 2 bases and 2 bases respectively, with 6 bases between them. The CDR3 sequence is CASSLTFNYGYTF. CDR3 sequence (DNA): TGTGCCAGCAGCTTAACGTTCAACTATGGCTACACCTTC.

The J gene is TRBJ1-1, the V gene TRBV30; no reliable D call. Per the germline V gene, CDR1 is GTSNPN and CDR2 is SVGIG (reference sequence). V shed 2 bases and J shed 5 bases, with 12 bases lying between them. The CDR3 extends over 13 amino acids. This CDR3 reads CAWSKGGSTEAFF. In DNA, the CDR3 is TGTGCCTGGAGTAAGGGCGGGAGTACTGAAGCTTTCTTT.

V is TRBV6-6 and J is TRBJ1-1; D remains unclear. Trimming cost V 4 bases and J 1 base, with 10 bases left between them. The CDR3 is 14 residues long. CDR1 and CDR2 from the germline V gene are MNHNY and SVGAGI (reference sequence). The CDR3 protein is CASSSSQSNTEAFF. The CDR3 bases are TGTGCCAGCAGTTCGTCTCAATCGAACACTGAAGCTTTCTTT.

The V gene is TRBV5-1, the J gene TRBJ1-4; D possibly corresponds to TRBD1 (6 bases). The CDR3 sequence is 14 residues long. Germline V gene data show CDR1 as SGHRS and CDR2 as YFSETQ. The V and J ends lost 4 bases and 5 bases respectively, with 12 bases between them. The CDR3 loop is CASSPDRINEKLFF. CDR3 coding DNA: TGCGCCAGCAGCCCGGACAGAATAAATGAAAAACTGTTTTTT.

This chain uses TRBV30 with TRBJ1-5; no clear D. Trimming cost V 6 bases and J 2 bases, with 11 bases left between them. The CDR3 runs to 13 residues. Germline V gene sequence: CDR1 GTSNPN, CDR2 SVGIG (reference sequence). The CDR3 region is CACSLDRNQPQHF. The CDR3 DNA reads as TGTGCCTGCAGCTTAGACCGCAATCAGCCCCAGCATTTT.

This chain joins TRBV6-5 and TRBJ2-4; D not certain. The CDR3 contains 14 residues. V lost 3 bases, J lost 4 bases, and 10 bases lay in between. Germline V gene sequence: CDR1 MNHEY, CDR2 SVGAGI. The CDR3 DNA is TGTGCCAGCAGTTATCCCGGCGATAAAAACATTCAGTACTTC. Protein: CASSYPGDKNIQYF.

This rearrangement joins TRBV30 to TRBJ2-5; 7 bases align to TRBD2. V dropped 2 bases and J dropped 4; count of bases not matched to a gene: 13. The length of the CDR3 is 16 residues. Per the germline V gene, CDR1 is GTSNPN and CDR2 is SVGIG (reference sequence). The chain's CDR3 is CAWSRPGRGLGETQYF. The CDR3 DNA reads as TGTGCCTGGAGTAGGCCTGGGAGGGGCCTGGGAGAGACCCAGTACTTC.

CDR3 coding DNA: TGTGCCAGTGGACAGGGAGATTCACCCCTCCACTTT. As protein: CASGQGDSPLHF. This sequence joins TRBV19 and TRBJ1-6; the match to TRBD1 covers 8 bases. From germline, CDR1 is LNHDA and CDR2 SQIVND (reference sequence). CDR3 size: 12 residues. The J segment lost 8 bases and the V segment lost 8 bases, leaving 2 bases of the junction unmatched.

The sample holds one count of this clone. This chain joins TRBV5-4 and TRBJ2-1; tentatively, D is TRBD2 (6 bases). V was cut by 0 bases and J by 4 bases, with 20 bases left in between. Germline values: CDR1 SGHNT, CDR2 YYREEE (reference sequence). This CDR3 has 18 residues. The CDR3 here is CASSLGAGRPALYNEQFF. In nucleotides, the CDR3 is TGTGCCAGCAGCTTGGGAGCGGGCAGACCAGCACTATACAATGAGCAGTTCTTC.

This chain uses TRBV11-2 with TRBJ2-1; the D gene is possibly TRBD2 (5 bases). Germline CDR1 reads SGHAT; CDR2 reads FQNNGV. The CDR3 consists of 14 residues. V gave up 5 bases and J gave up 5 bases, with 13 bases separating them. CDR3 residues: CASSLAAGDNEQFF. CDR3 nucleotides: TGTGCCAGCAGCCTAGCCGCCGGAGACAATGAGCAGTTCTTC.

The rearrangement uses TRBV18 and TRBJ2-3; the match to TRBD2 covers 10 bases. The V segment lost 3 bases and the J segment 4 bases; nucleotides outside the gene matches: 7. There are 16 residues in the CDR3. CDR1 and CDR2 from the germline V gene are KGHSH and LQKENI. The CDR3 nucleotides are TGTGCCAGCTCACCTGCCAGCGGGGGGGCCGCAGATACGCAGTATTTT. Amino acids: CASSPASGGAADTQYF.

This clone has only one observation. The chain recombines TRBV2 with TRBJ2-1; 7 bases fit TRBD2. Trimming cost V 0 bases and J 6 bases; bases outside gene matches: 5. Germline values: CDR1 SNHLY, CDR2 FYNNEI. The CDR3 is 15 residues long. The DNA for the CDR3 is TGTGCCAGCAGTGAAGCAGCGGGATCCCTCAATGAGCAGTTCTTC. This translates into CASSEAAGSLNEQFF.

The chain links TRBV28 to TRBJ1-2, with D hard to call. The CDR3 is 13 residues long. Looked up from germline, CDR1 is MDHEN and CDR2 is SYDVKM. Trimming shortened V by 3 bases and J by 1 base, and 6 bases separated the two germline ends. CDR3 residues: CASSFSGNYGYTF. In DNA form, the CDR3 reads TGTGCCAGCAGTTTTTCTGGTAACTATGGCTACACCTTC.

This chain joins TRBV24-1 and TRBJ2-3; D is perhaps TRBD2 (6 bases). The germline CDR1 and CDR2 sequences are KGHDR and SFDVKD. There are 13 residues in the CDR3. Trimming stripped 11 bases from V and 0 bases from J, with 11 bases between. The CDR3 sequence: CAIWDWSTDTQYF. CDR3 nucleotides: TGTGCCATTTGGGACTGGAGCACAGATACGCAGTATTTT.

V and J are TRBV2 and TRBJ1-1; 9 bases fit TRBD1. V lost 10 bases, J lost 0 bases, and 12 bases stayed unmatched. The length of the CDR3 is 16 residues. Germline CDR1 and CDR2: SNHLY and FYNNEI. The CDR3 here is CANPGGQGAMNTEAFF. CDR3 sequence (DNA): TGTGCCAACCCCGGGGGACAGGGAGCAATGAACACTGAAGCTTTCTTT.

J is TRBJ2-1 and V is TRBV15; the D gene could be TRBD1 or TRBD2 (6 bases each). This CDR3 region has 14 residues. The germline V gene encodes CDR1 LNHNV and CDR2 YYDKDF (reference sequence). The V end lost 0 bases, the J end lost 13 bases, and 16 bases lay between the germline ends. Written as DNA, the CDR3 is TGTGCCACCAGCAGAGATAGGGGGGTGTCCTATCAGTTCTTC. This encodes CATSRDRGVSYQFF.

The CDR3 sequence: CASSTGRANVLTF. The CDR3 nucleotides read TGCGCCAGCAGCACAGGCCGGGCCAACGTCCTGACTTTC. The chain recombines TRBV4-3 with TRBJ2-6; a weak D match, TRBD1 (5 bases). Trimming shortened V by 5 bases and J by 5 bases, and 7 bases separated the two germline ends. CDR1 is LGHNA, CDR2 YSLEER, per germline. There are 13 residues in the CDR3.

The chain carries TRBV5-1 and TRBJ2-1; perhaps TRBD1 as D (5 bases). Trimming shortened V by 2 bases and J by 8 bases, and 17 bases separated the two germline ends. This CDR3 has 15 residues. Germline V gene sequence: CDR1 SGHRS, CDR2 YFSETQ. The DNA for the CDR3 is TGCGCCAGCAGCTTCGGACACGAGACCCCCTATGAGCAGTTCTTC. Translation gives CASSFGHETPYEQFF.

V and J are TRBV12-3 or TRBV12-4 and TRBJ1-1; the D gene is possibly TRBD1 (5 bases). The CDR3 is 13 residues long. V lost 6 bases to trimming and J lost 4 bases, with 12 bases between them. CDR3 sequence: CASSSPGGTEAFF. The DNA for the CDR3 is TGTGCCAGCAGCTCTCCGGGGGGCACTGAAGCTTTCTTT.

The V call is TRBV6-2 or TRBV6-3, the J call TRBJ2-7; the D gene is possibly TRBD1 (5 bases). The CDR3 covers 17 residues. Germline V gene sequence: CDR1 MNHEY, CDR2 SVGEGT. V was pared by 2 bases and J by 3 bases, with 20 bases between. The CDR3 loop is CASSYGRPGFGFYEQYF. The CDR3 nucleotides read TGTGCCAGCAGTTACGGTAGACCAGGGTTTGGGTTCTACGAGCAGTACTTC.

The rearrangement uses TRBV21-1 and TRBJ2-2; TRBD1 reflects the table's D call only, with no check against the DNA. TRBV21-1 is a pseudogene. CDR3 length: 16 residues. DNA of the CDR3: TGTGCCAGCAGCAAAGGCAAGGCAGGGGGGAGCGGGGAGCTGTTTTTT. Residues: CASSKGKAGGSGELFF.

This chain joins TRBV7-9 and TRBJ1-4; perhaps TRBD1 as D (5 bases). Trimming shortened V by 5 bases and J by 6 bases, and 19 bases separated the two germline ends. Germline lookup yields CDR1 SEHNR and CDR2 FQNEAQ (reference sequence). This CDR3 comprises 16 residues. CDR3 sequence (DNA): TGTGCCAGCAGCCGTCAAGGGGCGCGCGGTGATGAAAAACTGTTTTTT. Protein product: CASSRQGARGDEKLFF.

This chain links TRBV7-3 with TRBJ2-1, with 7 bases that match TRBD1. The CDR3 extends over 14 amino acids. Losses at the gene ends were 5 bases for V and 4 bases for J; bases not matched to a gene: 5. CDR1 SGHTA and CDR2 FQGTGA come from the germline V gene. The DNA for the CDR3 is TGTGCCAGCAGCCTAGGGACAGAATACAATGAGCAGTTCTTC. Protein: CASSLGTEYNEQFF. Full variable domain (rest looked up from reference TRBV7-3 and TRBJ2-1): GAGVSQTPSNKVTEKGKYVELRCDPISGHTALYWYRQSLGQGPEFLIYFQGTGAADDSGLPNDRFFAVRPEGSVSTLKIQRTERGDSAVYLCASSLGTEYNEQFFGPGTRLTVL.

This clone showed up just a few times. The rearrangement links TRBV4-3 to TRBJ2-2; D ambiguous. This CDR3 region has 15 residues. Trimming cost V 4 bases and J 2 bases, with 11 bases left between them. The germline gives CDR1 LGHNA, CDR2 YSLEER. The CDR3 protein is CASSLQFPNTGELFF. The CDR3 coding sequence is TGCGCCAGCAGCCTGCAGTTTCCCAACACCGGGGAGCTGTTTTTT.

A note on this clone: Additional DNA sequences in this sample encode the identical CDR3. The rearrangement joins TRBV5-1 to TRBJ2-6, with unresolved D. Germline CDR1 and CDR2: SGHRS and YFSETQ. Between the trimmed V and J ends, which lost 0 bases and 0 bases, there was a span of 4 bases. The CDR3 is 15 amino acids. CDR3 in amino acids: CASSLVGSGANVLTF. CDR3 in DNA: TGCGCCAGCAGCTTGGTGGGCTCTGGGGCCAACGTCCTGACTTTC.

The rearrangement joins TRBV6-5 to TRBJ1-2; maybe TRBD1 (5 bases). The germline V gene encodes CDR1 MNHEY and CDR2 SVGAGI. This CDR3 region has 15 residues. Deletions cut 6 bases from V and 10 bases from J, with 24 bases between. This chain's CDR3 is CASRDFTGTIIYYTF. CDR3 bases: TGTGCCAGCAGGGATTTCACCGGGACGATCATCTACTACACCTTC.

This rearrangement joins TRBV2 to TRBJ2-7, with D possibly matching TRBD1 (7 bases). Germline V gene sequence: CDR1 SNHLY, CDR2 FYNNEI. V dropped 5 bases and J dropped 5 bases, with 22 bases sitting between them. The CDR3 runs 16 residues. The CDR3 spells CASSRRGATGSHEQYF. The CDR3 DNA reads TGTGCCAGCAGTCGGAGGGGGGCGACAGGGTCCCACGAGCAGTACTTC.

The rearrangement uses TRBV12-5 and TRBJ1-6, with 8 bases fitting TRBD1. Per the germline V gene, CDR1 is LGHNT and CDR2 is FRNRAP. V shed 6 bases, J shed 9 bases, and the junction held 7 bases outside the gene matches. The CDR3 is 14 residues long. In nucleotides, the CDR3 is TGTGCTAGTGGGCCGGGACAGGCCGTTTCACCCCTCCACTTT. Translating gives CASGPGQAVSPLHF.